This entry concerns a single T cell receptor beta chain. Its antigen is not yet known. No per-base quality is available; no much larger clone lies one base away. High-throughput TCR beta sequencing profiled peripheral blood CD8+ and CD4+ T cells from healthy donors, Susac syndrome patients and multiple sclerosis patients. The Susac syndrome patients fulfilled recently defined diagnostic criteria for either definite or probable disease. Bulk CD8+ and CD4+ T cells were purified by magnetic negative isolation, while CD8+ TEMRA cells were enriched using FACS. Blood was drawn into EDTA tubes, processed within 24 hours, and PBMCs were isolated by density gradient centrifugation. PBMCs intended for TCR sequencing were frozen in liquid nitrogen and were later thawed in a 37 degrees C water bath. The sorted or isolated CD4+, CD8+ and CD8+ TEMRA cells had a purity of 90% or higher. This record belongs to a study of CD8 T cells in Susac syndrome (dated by TCRdb to about 2019). Background on the whole study: Among the sequenced Susac syndrome patients, about six had clinically active disease and eight were in clinical remission. At the time of blood withdrawal, Susac syndrome patients were either therapy-naive, taking corticosteroids (with some also receiving IVIg), or on IVIg alone. Repertoire sequencing was used to test whether CD8+ T cell activation and differentiation in Susac syndrome was antigen driven. CD8+ T cell repertoire clonality was compared between more than ten healthy donors, roughly 14 Susac syndrome patients and 15 multiple sclerosis patients.

The paper as a whole reports these results and caveats: The study acknowledged that relatively few individuals were included in the TCR sequencing and HLA analysis. In the total CD8+ and CD8+ TEMRA repertoires, approximately 17 and five Susac-specific public clones, respectively, were identified. Clonal expansion was observed in Susac syndrome CD8+ repertoires, with the highest expansion in CD8+ TEMRA cells and greater expansion in clinically active than in remitting patients.

RNA was extracted using the RNeasy kit, and about 0.5 to 1 microgram was reverse transcribed with random hexamers. TCR beta CDR3 regions were amplified with the immunoSEQ multiplex PCR assay covering 54 Vbeta and 13 Jbeta segments. PCR amplification bias was corrected using a synthetic template baseline for primer optimization and computational correction. The authors processed their data as follows. Only productive sequences were kept, with reads annotated to V, D and J genes according to IMGT and analyzed in immunoSEQ Analyzer. Clonality was computed as one minus Shannon entropy normalized by log2 of the number of productive unique sequences. For each patient and control, public and private clones were evaluated among the 100 most prevalent clones. Susac-specific clones were defined as absent from healthy and MS cohorts, 850 to 1,300 published viral clones and other ImmuneACCESS disease sequences. Clones were called with MiXCR by TCRdb after fastp trimmed the public reads at Q25, and only in-frame beta chains were retained. Each record represents a unique CDR3 protein, reported with the most common genes and DNA among its rows. Here the V and J calls rest on TCRdb's processing, not on the authors' analysis. The sample table holds some 110,000 distinct CDR3 sequences, of which approximately 94% were seen once. The ten largest clones represent around 0.38% of the sample.

The source is a human donor with Susac syndrome. The sample consisted of CD8+ T cells from PBMCs.

Here the CDR3 is given as CASSAEGSYNEQFF. The bases are TGTGCCAGCAGCGCCGAAGGTTCCTACAATGAGCAGTTCTTC. The rearranged segments are TRBV9 and TRBJ2-1, with no reliable assignment of the D segment. Trimming removed 3 bases from V and 1 base from J, leaving 8 bases between the germline ends. From the cysteine through the phenylalanine, the CDR3 covers 14 amino acids. The entry retains the CDR3 DNA only, 42 bases that are in frame from base 1. The germline V gene specifies SGDLS as CDR1 and YYNGEE as CDR2. When the CDR3 is completed using the reference TRBV9 and TRBJ2-1 genes on either side, the full variable domain is DSGVTQTPKHLITATGQRVTLRCSPRSGDLSVYWYQQSLDQGLQFLIQYYNGEERAKGNILERFSAQQFPDLHSELNLSSLELGDSALYFCASSAEGSYNEQFFGPGTRLTVL.